The text below deals with one T cell receptor (beta chain). Its antigen is undetermined. The sample comes from a study of beta chain features in type 1 diabetes. General observations from the study: Whether TCRB rearrangement is influenced by HLA type was left unresolved in this analysis. Using cDNA template may skew counts toward highly expressing activated cells.

This CDR3 comprises 19 residues. CDR1 and CDR2 from the germline V gene are SGHTA and FQGNSA. The V and J ends lost 2 bases and 4 bases, in that order; junction bases with no gene match: 13. Every bit of the isolated RNA underwent reverse transcription, so sequencing read expressed TCRB transcripts. Assay: immunoSEQ multiplex PCR; the TCRdb copy retains only in-frame clones and omits some. The sample lists about 450,000 clones; about an eighth were seen once. The genes are TRBV7-2 and TRBJ2-3, with 12 positions matching TRBD2. The material sequenced was naive CD4+ T cells from blood. The sequence was obtained from a young woman in good health. The CDR3 reads CASSLHSDTSGRRADTQYF. The CDR3 DNA reads TGTGCCAGCAGCTTACACAGCGATACTAGCGGGAGGAGGGCAGATACGCAGTATTTT.